The 29 T cell receptor beta chains presented below share a single source sample, sequenced in a study of early T cells in non-severe SARS-CoV-2 infection. TCRdb itself ran the 5' RACE reads through MiXCR, one entry per CDR3 protein. The data show 90,000 to 120,000 distinct CDR3 sequences, approximately 10% seen once. Sequenced material: whole blood. The receptors were gathered from an adult who was a healthcare worker with PCR-confirmed SARS-CoV-2 infection or an uninfected control (not recorded which).

This clonotype was detected only a few times. The chain is built from TRBV5-4 and TRBJ1-6, with D unresolved. Germline V gene data show CDR1 as SGHNT and CDR2 as YYREEE (reference sequence). Trimming left V 4 bases short and J 5 bases short, with 10 bases between. The CDR3 spans 14 residues. DNA for the CDR3: TGTGCCAGCAGCCTACATGATAATAATTCACCCCTCCACTTT. This encodes CASSLHDNNSPLHF.

The sample holds many counts of this clonotype. This chain joins TRBV6-5 and TRBJ2-7, with 7 bases identical to TRBD2. The germline V gene has CDR1 MNHEY and CDR2 SVGAGI. This CDR3 is built from 13 residues. Unmatched junction bases numbered 2, after V lost 4 bases and J lost 2 bases. The CDR3 loop is CASSSGGTYEQYF. The DNA of the CDR3 is TGTGCCAGCAGTTCCGGGGGGACCTACGAGCAGTACTTC.

CDR3 in DNA: TGTGCCAGCAGCCAAGATCCTAGCGGGAGCGGCAATGAGCAGTTCTTC. Translating gives CASSQDPSGSGNEQFF. The chain couples TRBV4-2 to TRBJ2-1, with 10 bases fitting TRBD2. The length of the CDR3 is 16 residues. Germline assignment: CDR1 LGHNA and CDR2 YNFKEQ. V shed 0 bases, J shed 6 bases, and the junction held 5 bases outside the gene matches.

The rearrangement links TRBV11-2 to TRBJ2-7; TRBD2 aligns across 7 bases. Germline CDR1 SGHAT, CDR2 FQNNGV. This CDR3 has 17 residues. V trimming: 0 bases; J trimming: 2 bases; junction bases outside the gene matches: 10. CDR3 sequence (DNA): TGTGCCAGCAGCTTAGACGTCCCCGCGGGAGTGCCCTACGAGCAGTACTTC. Its protein product is CASSLDVPAGVPYEQYF.

There are a few counts of this clonotype. The rearrangement links TRBV10-3 to TRBJ2-5, with 11 bases fitting TRBD2. CDR1 is ENHRY and CDR2 is SYGVKD in the germline V gene. The CDR3 covers 15 residues. V trimming: 5 bases; J trimming: 2 bases; junction bases outside the gene matches: 4. The CDR3 DNA follows: TGTGCCATCAGTACTAGCGGGAGCACGCAAGAGACCCAGTACTTC. Protein: CAISTSGSTQETQYF.

The J gene is TRBJ1-2, the V gene TRBV28; TRBD1 aligns across 12 bases. Germline CDR1 is MDHEN and CDR2 is SYDVKM. This CDR3 spans 16 amino acids. The trim removed 6 bases at V and 11 bases at J, leaving 16 bases unmatched. The CDR3 DNA reads as TGTGCCAGCAGCCCCCAACTGGGACAGGGGGCAAAGCGGTACACCTTC. This translates into CASSPQLGQGAKRYTF.

This clonotype came up many times. The rearrangement joins TRBV18 to TRBJ1-1; D gene unclear. Germline V lookup: CDR1 KGHSH, CDR2 LQKENI. The CDR3 has 16 residues. The V gene lost 5 bases and the J gene lost 1 base, with 17 bases spanning the gap. The CDR3 coding sequence is TGTGCCAGCTCATCCAACACCGGTATAGGGAACACTGAAGCTTTCTTT. The encoded protein is CASSSNTGIGNTEAFF.

As regards this clonotype: Mismatch with germline at one junction end may stem from a read error. The chain couples TRBV20-1 to TRBJ2-1, with 8 positions matching TRBD1. Per the germline V gene, CDR1 is DFQATT and CDR2 is SNEGSKA (reference sequence). The length of the CDR3 is 12 residues. CDR3 coding DNA: TGCAGTGCTAGAGACGTTAACTACAGGGGGATCTTC. Residues: CSARDVNYRGIF.

This clonotype appeared a few times. The rearrangement links TRBV6-5 to TRBJ2-7, with D uncertain. Per germline, CDR1 MNHEY and CDR2 SVGAGI. V was shortened by 0 bases and J by 1 base, with 4 bases between the two germline ends. This CDR3 contains 13 residues. This CDR3 is CASSYSTSYEQYF. For the CDR3, the DNA is TGTGCCAGCAGTTACTCGACATCCTACGAGCAGTACTTC.

This clonotype was detected many times. V usage is TRBV6-2 or TRBV6-3 and J usage is TRBJ1-2; a possible D gene is TRBD1 (5 bases). The germline V and J ends were trimmed by 2 bases and 7 bases, with 17 bases remaining between them. The CDR3 has 15 residues. Per germline, CDR1 MNHEY and CDR2 SVGEGT. The CDR3 DNA reads TGTGCCAGCAGTTACGACCGACGCAGGGCTCTTGGCTACACCTTC. Protein: CASSYDRRRALGYTF.

This clonotype has more than one count but fewer than ten. The J gene is TRBJ2-7, the V gene TRBV20-1; a weak D match, TRBD2 (6 bases). Looked up from germline, CDR1 is DFQATT and CDR2 is SNEGSKA (reference sequence). The CDR3 is 15 residues long. The V and J ends lost 2 bases and 3 bases respectively, with 17 bases between them. CDR3 sequence (DNA): TGCAGTGCTAGATACGGGTCTAGCGCGGTCTACGAGCAGTACTTC. Amino acids: CSARYGSSAVYEQYF.

The chain joins TRBV28 to TRBJ2-5; 7 nucleotides line up with TRBD1. Germline CDR1 and CDR2: MDHEN and SYDVKM. The CDR3 extends over 14 amino acids. J was trimmed by 2 bases and V by 5 bases; bases with no gene match: 5. The CDR3 loop reads CASSHYRGQETQYF. Here the CDR3 DNA reads TGTGCCAGCAGTCATTACAGGGGTCAAGAGACCCAGTACTTC.

This clonotype was counted only a few times. The V gene is TRBV7-9, the J gene TRBJ2-7; TRBD1 aligns across 9 bases. CDR1 is SEHNR, CDR2 FQNEAQ, per germline (reference sequence). CDR3 size: 15 residues. The ends lost 3 bases at V and 3 bases at J; junction bases unmatched: 6. The CDR3 DNA reads as TGTGCCAGCAGCTTGGGACAGGGACGAAACTACGAGCAGTACTTC. It is translated as CASSLGQGRNYEQYF. The whole variable domain, remainder taken from reference TRBV7-9 and TRBJ2-7, is DTGVSQNPRHKITKRGQNVTFRCDPISEHNRLYWYRQTLGQGPEFLTYFQNEAQLEKSRLLSDRFSAERPKGSFSTLEIQRTEQGDSAMYLCASSLGQGRNYEQYFGPGTRLTVT.

The chain carries TRBV28 and TRBJ1-1, with 10 positions matching TRBD1. Germline V gives CDR1 MDHEN, CDR2 SYDVKM. The junction had 6 bases not matched to a gene; V was cut back by 6 bases and J by 5 bases. This CDR3 is 14 amino acids long. CDR3 in DNA: TGTGCCAGCAGCCCGGGACAGGGGATAACTGAAGCTTTCTTT. Amino acids: CASSPGQGITEAFF. The whole variable domain, remainder taken from reference TRBV28 and TRBJ1-1, is DVKVTQSSRYLVKRTGEKVFLECVQDMDHENMFWYRQDPGLGLRLIYFSYDVKMKEKGDIPEGYSVSREKKERFSLILESASTNQTSMYLCASSPGQGITEAFFGQGTRLTVV.

This clonotype came up a few times. The chain combines TRBV29-1 with TRBJ1-2; 7 bases align to TRBD1. Germline loops: CDR1 SQVTM, CDR2 ANQGSEA. J was trimmed by 7 bases and V by 7 bases; bases with no gene match: 9. CDR3 size: 12 residues. The chain's CDR3 is CSAPRGGIGYTF. DNA of the CDR3: TGCAGCGCCCCCAGGGGGGGCATTGGCTACACCTTC.

This clonotype was picked up many times. The chain carries TRBV12-3 or TRBV12-4 and TRBJ2-1; the match to TRBD2 covers 11 bases. This CDR3 has 15 amino acids. V was clipped by 5 bases and J by 7 bases; unmatched bases: 7. CDR3 protein: CASSPLAGGFNEQFF. DNA for the CDR3: TGTGCCAGCAGTCCCCTAGCGGGAGGTTTTAATGAGCAGTTCTTC.

This clonotype was counted between two and nine times. This rearrangement joins TRBV5-5 to TRBJ1-4; no clear D gene. Trimming removed 0 bases at V and 8 bases at J, with 14 bases between. The CDR3 length is 15 residues. Germline CDR1 and CDR2: SGHKS and YYEKEE (reference sequence). CDR3 DNA: TGTGCCAGCAGCTTGGATGGGGTACCTACCGAAAAACTGTTTTTT. Encoded protein: CASSLDGVPTEKLFF.

This clonotype was recorded at least ten times. The chain joins TRBV6-5 to TRBJ2-3, with 15 bases fitting TRBD2. There are 15 residues in the CDR3. V lost 6 bases, J lost 5 bases, and 3 bases stayed unmatched. Germline V gene lookup returns CDR1 MNHEY and CDR2 SVGAGI. The chain's CDR3 is CASRGLAGGEDTQYF. The DNA of the CDR3 is TGTGCCAGCAGAGGACTAGCGGGAGGGGAAGATACGCAGTATTTT.

The sample holds many counts of this clonotype. V and J are TRBV12-3 or TRBV12-4 and TRBJ1-1; tentatively, D is TRBD1 (6 bases). CDR3 length: 16 residues. Deletions cut 4 bases from V and 1 base from J, with 16 bases between. The CDR3 reads CASSYPGLDRNTEAFF. The CDR3 nucleotides are TGTGCCAGCAGTTACCCAGGATTGGACAGGAACACTGAAGCTTTCTTT.

The CDR3, as DNA: TGCAGTGCTAGAGATCTGACTAGCGGGAGAAGTGATACGCAGTATTTT. This sequence encodes CSARDLTSGRSDTQYF. This chain links TRBV20-1 with TRBJ2-3, with TRBD2 identical over 12 bases. There are 16 residues in the CDR3. Per the germline V gene, CDR1 is DFQATT and CDR2 is SNEGSKA (reference sequence). The V segment lost 0 bases and the J segment 6 bases; nucleotides outside the gene matches: 7.

This chain links TRBV12-3 or TRBV12-4 with TRBJ1-5; D remains unclear. The CDR3 extends over 12 amino acids. V lost 2 bases and J 7 bases, leaving 6 bases between the germline ends. This CDR3 reads CASSLLNQPQHF. CDR3 sequence (DNA): TGTGCCAGCAGTTTACTAAACCAGCCCCAGCATTTT.

The V gene is TRBV21-1, the J gene TRBJ1-2. TRBV21-1 counts as a pseudogene. CDR3 length: 13 amino acids. This chain's CDR3 is CASSKRPMGGYTF. The CDR3, as DNA: TGTGCCAGCAGCAAAAGGCCGATGGGAGGCTACACCTTC.

This clonotype was seen ten or more times. This chain connects TRBV5-1 to TRBJ2-7, with D hard to call. This CDR3 has 12 amino acids. Per germline, CDR1 SGHRS and CDR2 YFSETQ. V gave up 1 base and J gave up 4 bases, with 6 bases separating them. The CDR3 region has the DNA TGCGCCAGCAGCTTGAATAGGTACGAGCAGTACTTC. Its protein product is CASSLNRYEQYF.

This clonotype was observed a handful of times. The rearrangement uses TRBV11-3 and TRBJ2-1, with 7 bases matching TRBD2. Germline assignment: CDR1 SGHNT and CDR2 YENEEA. The V and J ends lost 0 bases and 7 bases, in that order; junction bases with no gene match: 9. CDR3 length: 16 residues. The CDR3 reads CASSLDFGGSENEQFF. In DNA form, the CDR3 reads TGTGCCAGCAGCTTAGATTTTGGCGGGAGTGAGAATGAGCAGTTCTTC.

This chain connects TRBV14 to TRBJ1-5; D uncertain. The CDR3 runs 13 residues. CDR1 and CDR2 from the germline V gene are SGHDN and FVKESK. Trimming took off 8 bases at V and 11 bases at J, with 19 bases between the two ends. CDR3 DNA: TGTGCCAGCCACCGACTAACTGGCGGGGCCCAGCATTTT. Translation gives CASHRLTGGAQHF.

This clonotype was counted between two and nine times. The CDR3: CASSVQGRAEAFF. CDR3 sequence (DNA): TGTGCCAGCAGTGTACAGGGGCGGGCTGAAGCTTTCTTT. This chain joins TRBV25-1 and TRBJ1-1; 7 bases are shared with TRBD1. The germline V gene has CDR1 MGHDK and CDR2 SYGVNS. CDR3 length equals 13 residues. V was clipped by 4 bases and J by 6 bases; unmatched bases: 5.

The chain couples TRBV18 to TRBJ2-7; D ambiguous. V was trimmed by 6 bases and J by 1 base, leaving 10 bases between them. The CDR3 runs to 13 residues. Germline-derived CDR1 and CDR2 are KGHSH and LQKENI. Here the CDR3 reads CASSHPRSYEQYF. The CDR3 DNA follows: TGTGCCAGCTCTCACCCCAGATCCTACGAGCAGTACTTC.

The chain joins TRBV7-9 to TRBJ1-4; no firm D call. Deletions cut 1 base from V and 5 bases from J, with 8 bases between. The CDR3 sequence is 14 residues long. Germline CDR1 and CDR2: SEHNR and FQNEAQ (reference sequence). Written as DNA, the CDR3 is TGTGCCAGCAGCTTAGACGGAGTGAATGAAAAACTGTTTTTT. It specifies CASSLDGVNEKLFF.

The rearrangement uses TRBV3-1 and TRBJ2-2; perhaps TRBD2 as D (6 bases). V was clipped by 1 base and J by 5 bases, with 14 bases between them. This CDR3 comprises 16 residues. The germline V gene encodes CDR1 LGHDT and CDR2 YNNKEL (reference sequence). The CDR3 sequence is CASSQVGSGRTGELFF. CDR3 in DNA: TGTGCCAGCAGCCAAGTGGGTAGCGGTCGTACCGGGGAGCTGTTTTTT.